The clone carrying this T cell receptor (beta chain) was observed many times. The antigen is unknown. Axillary draining lymph nodes of breast cancer patients supplied the node samples. TCRdb processed the multiplex PCR reads anew with MiXCR; each CDR3 protein has one entry. The sample has some 140,000 distinct CDR3 sequences; approximately 20% are singletons. The entry originates in a study of breast tumors, draining lymph nodes, adjacent tissues. Study-wide results and limits: Tumors had less TCR diversity than lymph nodes, more than nontumor tissue. Tumor and nontumor repertoires were significantly more similar in luminal-like than in basal-like breast cancer.

This CDR3 comprises 13 residues. The V and J ends lost 0 bases and 10 bases respectively, with 7 bases between them. The germline V gene has CDR1 MNHEY and CDR2 SMNVEV (reference sequence). The chain couples TRBV27 to TRBJ1-6, with unresolved D. The sequence was collected from a female donor with breast cancer. Some clones in this sample may be carry-over from other donors' samples. The sample was axillary lymph node tissue. The CDR3 nucleotides read TGTGCCAGCAGTTTATCGAGCAGATCACCCCTCCACTTT. Amino acids: CASSLSSRSPLHF.